What follows are 5 T cell receptor beta chains derived from one specimen sequenced in a study of PD-1 blockade in classical Hodgkin lymphoma. Assay: immunoSEQ multiplex PCR; the TCRdb copy retains only in-frame clones and omits some. Among under 100,000 clones listed, roughly 83% were seen once. Each patient experienced a relapse that followed autologous stem cell transplantation, and brentuximab vedotin exposure varied. Sequenced here: peripheral blood mononuclear cells (PBMCs), sampled at baseline. The receptors derive from a human donor with classical Hodgkin lymphoma.

The rearrangement links TRBV11-2 to TRBJ1-5, with TRBD1 matching 9 bases. CDR3 length: 15 amino acids. CDR1 is SGHAT, CDR2 FQNNGV, per germline. With V trimmed by 5 bases and J by 11 bases, 13 bases remained unmatched. This CDR3 is CASSLGQGMSTAQHF. The CDR3 nucleotides read TGTGCCAGCAGCCTGGGACAGGGTATGAGTACGGCCCAGCATTTT.

This chain uses TRBV5-1 with TRBJ2-2, with 8 bases matching TRBD2. V lost 1 base, J lost 6 bases, and 8 bases stayed unmatched. CDR1 and CDR2 from the germline V gene are SGHRS and YFSETQ. The CDR3 runs to 16 residues. The CDR3 reads CASSLIGLAGSGELFF. The CDR3 bases are TGCGCCAGCAGCTTGATTGGGCTAGCGGGTTCCGGGGAGCTGTTTTTT.

This chain links TRBV5-1 with TRBJ2-3; possible D gene TRBD1, 5 bases. Germline CDR1 is SGHRS and CDR2 is YFSETQ. The CDR3 extends over 16 amino acids. The V end was cut by 1 base, the J end by 2 bases, with 14 bases between. CDR3 DNA sequence: TGCGCCAGCAGCTTGTACCCGCGACAGCCCACAGATACGCAGTATTTT. Protein product: CASSLYPRQPTDTQYF.

This clone was seen a single time. The chain carries TRBV6-5 and TRBJ1-2; D uncertain. The CDR3 loop spans 12 amino acids. Between the trimmed V and J ends, which lost 6 bases and 3 bases, there was a span of 8 bases. Per germline, CDR1 MNHEY and CDR2 SVGAGI. The CDR3 sequence is CASRRTDYGYTF. The CDR3 DNA reads TGTGCCAGCAGGAGGACCGACTATGGCTACACCTTC.

The chain is built from TRBV5-4 and TRBJ2-1, with D maybe TRBD2 (6 bases). This CDR3 contains 16 residues. CDR1 SGHNT and CDR2 YYREEE come from the germline V gene (reference sequence). Trimming took off 4 bases at V and 3 bases at J, with 17 bases between the two ends. Here the CDR3 reads CASSITLASGYNEQFF. In DNA, the CDR3 is TGTGCCAGCAGCATTACGCTAGCGTCCGGCTACAATGAGCAGTTCTTC.